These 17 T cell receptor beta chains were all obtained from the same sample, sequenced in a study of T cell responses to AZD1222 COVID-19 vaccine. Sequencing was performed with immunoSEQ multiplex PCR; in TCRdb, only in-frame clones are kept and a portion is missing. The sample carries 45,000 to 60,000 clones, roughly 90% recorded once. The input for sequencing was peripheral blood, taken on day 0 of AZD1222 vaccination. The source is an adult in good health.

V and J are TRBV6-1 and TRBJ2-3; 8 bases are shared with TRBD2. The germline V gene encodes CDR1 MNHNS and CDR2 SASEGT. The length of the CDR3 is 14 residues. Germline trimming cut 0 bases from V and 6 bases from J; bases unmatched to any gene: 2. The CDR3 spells CASSEASGGDTQYF. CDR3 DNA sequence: TGTGCCAGCAGTGAAGCGAGCGGGGGTGATACGCAGTATTTT.

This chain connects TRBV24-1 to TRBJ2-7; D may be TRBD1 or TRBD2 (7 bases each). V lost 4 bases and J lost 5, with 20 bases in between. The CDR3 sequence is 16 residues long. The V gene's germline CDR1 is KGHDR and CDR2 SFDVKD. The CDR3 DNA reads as TGTGCCACCAGTGACCTACCCGGGGAGGGGGCCAACGAGCAGTACTTC. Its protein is CATSDLPGEGANEQYF.

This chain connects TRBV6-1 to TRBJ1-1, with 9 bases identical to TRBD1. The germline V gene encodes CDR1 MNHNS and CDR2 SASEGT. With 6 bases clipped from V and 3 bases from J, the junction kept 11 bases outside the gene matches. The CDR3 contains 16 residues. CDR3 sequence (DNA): TGTGCCAGCAGGGAATTTCCGGGACAGGGTCACACTGAAGCTTTCTTT. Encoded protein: CASREFPGQGHTEAFF.

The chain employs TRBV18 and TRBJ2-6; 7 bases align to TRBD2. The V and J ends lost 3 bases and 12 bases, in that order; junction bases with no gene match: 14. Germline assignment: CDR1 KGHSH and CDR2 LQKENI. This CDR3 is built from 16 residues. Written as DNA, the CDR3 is TGTGCCAGCTCACCTAGATCGGGGGAGGGTTGGACCGTCCTGACTTTC. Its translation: CASSPRSGEGWTVLTF.

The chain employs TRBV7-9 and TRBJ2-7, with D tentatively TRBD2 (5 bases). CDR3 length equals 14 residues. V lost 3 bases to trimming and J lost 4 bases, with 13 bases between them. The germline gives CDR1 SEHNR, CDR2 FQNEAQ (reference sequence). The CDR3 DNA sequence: TGTGCCAGCAGCTTTGGAGGAGGAGTTTACGAGCAGTACTTC. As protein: CASSFGGGVYEQYF.

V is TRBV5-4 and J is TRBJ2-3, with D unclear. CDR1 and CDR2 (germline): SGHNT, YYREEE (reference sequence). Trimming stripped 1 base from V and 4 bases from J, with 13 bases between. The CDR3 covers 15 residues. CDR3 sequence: CASSLSNRMADTQYF. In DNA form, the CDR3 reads TGTGCCAGCAGCTTGAGTAACCGGATGGCAGATACGCAGTATTTT.

As DNA, the CDR3 is TGTGCCACCCAGGGAGGGCCGAGGGCCTCCTACAATGAGCAGTTCTTC. Its protein product is CATQGGPRASYNEQFF. The chain joins TRBV15 to TRBJ2-1, with TRBD2 matching 7 bases. The V and J ends lost 8 bases and 0 bases, in that order; junction bases with no gene match: 10. This CDR3 has 16 residues. Looked up from germline, CDR1 is LNHNV and CDR2 is YYDKDF (reference sequence).

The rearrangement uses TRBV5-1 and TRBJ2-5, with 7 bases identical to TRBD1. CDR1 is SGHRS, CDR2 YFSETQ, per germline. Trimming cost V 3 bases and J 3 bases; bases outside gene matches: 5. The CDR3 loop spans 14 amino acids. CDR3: CASSSHGQEETQYF. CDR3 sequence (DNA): TGCGCCAGCAGCTCGCACGGACAGGAAGAGACCCAGTACTTC.

CDR3 loop: CASRNRGRDEQFF. Here the CDR3 DNA reads TGTGCCAGCAGAAACAGGGGTCGAGATGAGCAGTTCTTC. This sequence joins TRBV2 and TRBJ2-1, with TRBD1 identical over 7 bases. From germline, CDR1 is SNHLY and CDR2 FYNNEI. J lost 8 bases, V lost 6 bases, and 7 bases had no gene match. This CDR3 has 13 residues.

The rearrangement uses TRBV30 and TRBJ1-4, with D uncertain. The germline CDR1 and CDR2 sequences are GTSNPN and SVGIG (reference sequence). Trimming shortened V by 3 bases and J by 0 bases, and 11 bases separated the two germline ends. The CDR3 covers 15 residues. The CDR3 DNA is TGTGCCTGGAGGGCCCCCCAGGCAACTAATGAAAAACTGTTTTTT. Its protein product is CAWRAPQATNEKLFF.

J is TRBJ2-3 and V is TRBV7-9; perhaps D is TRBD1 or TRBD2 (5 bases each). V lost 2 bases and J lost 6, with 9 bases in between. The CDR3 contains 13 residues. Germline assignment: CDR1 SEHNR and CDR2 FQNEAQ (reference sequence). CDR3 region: CASSLRWDDTQYF. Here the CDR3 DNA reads TGTGCCAGCAGCTTACGATGGGACGATACGCAGTATTTT.

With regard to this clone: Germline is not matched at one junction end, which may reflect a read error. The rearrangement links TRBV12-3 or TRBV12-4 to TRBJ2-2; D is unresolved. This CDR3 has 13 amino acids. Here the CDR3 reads CASSGWNAGELFF. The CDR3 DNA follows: TGTGCCAGCAGTGGATGGAACGCCGGGGAGCTGTTTTTT.

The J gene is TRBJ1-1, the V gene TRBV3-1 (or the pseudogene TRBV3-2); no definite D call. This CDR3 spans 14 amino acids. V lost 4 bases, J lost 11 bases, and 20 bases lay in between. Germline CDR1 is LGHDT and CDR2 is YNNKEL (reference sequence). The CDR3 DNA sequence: TGTGCCAGCAGCCTGCGGGGTTCCTCCCGGGAGGCTTTCTTT. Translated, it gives CASSLRGSSREAFF.

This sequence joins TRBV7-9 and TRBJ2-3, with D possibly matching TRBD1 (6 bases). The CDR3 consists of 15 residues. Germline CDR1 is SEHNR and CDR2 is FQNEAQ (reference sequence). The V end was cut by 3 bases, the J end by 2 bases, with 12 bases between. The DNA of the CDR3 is TGTGCCAGCAGCTTGTACAGGGACCCCACAGATACGCAGTATTTT. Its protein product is CASSLYRDPTDTQYF.

CDR3 in DNA: TGTGCCAGCAGCTTAGGAACAGCCCTACCTCGCGGAGCTTTCTTT. Its protein is CASSLGTALPRGAFF. The rearrangement links TRBV7-9 to TRBJ1-1; D is uncertain. Trimming pared 1 base from V and 10 bases from J, leaving 19 bases between. The germline CDR1 and CDR2 sequences are SEHNR and FQNEAQ (reference sequence). The CDR3 is made up of 15 amino acids.

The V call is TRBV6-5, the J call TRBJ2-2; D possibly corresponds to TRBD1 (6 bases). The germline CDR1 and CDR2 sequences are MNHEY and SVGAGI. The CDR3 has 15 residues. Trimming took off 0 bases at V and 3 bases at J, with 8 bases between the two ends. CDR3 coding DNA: TGTGCCAGCAGTTACTCGAAGGGGGACACCGGGGAGCTGTTTTTT. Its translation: CASSYSKGDTGELFF.

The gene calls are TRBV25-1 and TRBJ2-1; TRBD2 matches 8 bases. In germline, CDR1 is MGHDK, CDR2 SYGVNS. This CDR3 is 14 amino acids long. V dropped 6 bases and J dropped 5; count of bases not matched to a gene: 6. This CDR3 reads CASSGSSGNNEQFF. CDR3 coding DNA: TGTGCCAGCAGCGGAAGTAGCGGGAACAATGAGCAGTTCTTC.